This is a list of T cell receptor beta chains from one sample in a study of T cells after yellow fever vaccination. TCRdb re-derived calls from the 5' RACE reads in MiXCR, one entry per CDR3 protein. Among around 250,000 distinct CDR3 sequences listed, over 4.5% were seen once. The material sequenced was CD4+ T cells sorted from PBMCs, taken on the day of the yellow fever booster vaccination. These receptors came from a man aged 18 to 30 who received the YFV17D yellow fever vaccine. CDR3s include the opening cysteine and the closing phenylalanine or tryptophan. The D gene is left open where the match is weak. Size tells how often a clone was seen (once, few, many) or the class of an expanded clone, and some rows leave it out.

clone_size	v_call	d_call	j_call	cdr3_nt	cdr3_aa
.	TRBV7-3	.	TRBJ2-1	TGTGCCAGCAGCTTAATTCTTGGGGGTGAGCAGTTCTTC	CASSLILGGEQFF
many	TRBV7-2	.	TRBJ1-5	TGTGCCAGCAGCTGGTATCGCGTTAGCAATCAGCCCCAGCATTTT	CASSWYRVSNQPQHF
.	TRBV19	.	TRBJ2-2	TGTGCCAGTAAGGGACCCGGGGAGCTGTTTTTT	CASKGPGELFF
.	TRBV5-4	.	TRBJ1-1	TGTGCCAGCAGAACCTACGACGGGCCTGAAGCTTTCTTT	CASRTYDGPEAFF
many	TRBV5-1	.	TRBJ2-1	TGCGCCAGCAGCGAGACTAGCTACAATGAGCAGTTCTTC	CASSETSYNEQFF
few	TRBV7-2	TRBD2	TRBJ2-1	TGTGCCAGCAGTTTACTGAGGCTAGCGGGAGCCGAGCAGTTCTTC	CASSLLRLAGAEQFF
many	TRBV11-2	.	TRBJ2-7	TGTGCCAGCACCCCGACTTGGGGGCTCTACGAGCAGTACTTC	CASTPTWGLYEQYF
many	TRBV7-2	.	TRBJ2-1	TGTGCCAGCAGCTTGATCCCCGGGGGCTCCTACAATGAGCAGTTCTTC	CASSLIPGGSYNEQFF
many	TRBV7-9	TRBD2	TRBJ2-5	TGTGCCAGCAGCTTTGGTAGCGGGGGGCCGGAGGAGACCCAGTACTTC	CASSFGSGGPEETQYF
many	TRBV7-9	.	TRBJ2-5	TGTGCCAGCAGCTTACAGGGGACAACCCCCCAGACCCAGTACTTC	CASSLQGTTPQTQYF
few	TRBV4-1	TRBD1	TRBJ1-1	TGCGCCAGCAGAGCCCCGGGACAGAGAAACACTGAAGCTTTCTTT	CASRAPGQRNTEAFF
few	TRBV6-2/TRBV6-3	.	TRBJ1-2	TGTGCCAGCAGTTACCACAGTCCCTCGACCTTCTTCTATGGCTACACCTTC	CASSYHSPSTFFYGYTF
.	TRBV5-1	TRBD2	TRBJ2-7	TGCGCCAGCAGCCGGGGGGAGGGATACACCTACGAGCAGTACTTC	CASSRGEGYTYEQYF
.	TRBV5-6	.	TRBJ2-3	TGTGCCAGCAGCTTGGTCAGGAGGGGAGATACGCAGTATTTT	CASSLVRRGDTQYF
.	TRBV20-1	TRBD1	TRBJ2-5	TGCAGTGCCCGGACAGGGGGAGAGACCCAGTACTTC	CSARTGGETQYF
.	TRBV7-2	TRBD1	TRBJ2-5	TGTGCCAGCAGCCCCCGGCAGGGACAGGGGAAAGAGACCCAGTACTTC	CASSPRQGQGKETQYF
.	TRBV12-3/TRBV12-4	.	TRBJ1-2	TGTGCCAGCGGACGTTTTGAAGGGGCCTATGGCTACACCTTC	CASGRFEGAYGYTF